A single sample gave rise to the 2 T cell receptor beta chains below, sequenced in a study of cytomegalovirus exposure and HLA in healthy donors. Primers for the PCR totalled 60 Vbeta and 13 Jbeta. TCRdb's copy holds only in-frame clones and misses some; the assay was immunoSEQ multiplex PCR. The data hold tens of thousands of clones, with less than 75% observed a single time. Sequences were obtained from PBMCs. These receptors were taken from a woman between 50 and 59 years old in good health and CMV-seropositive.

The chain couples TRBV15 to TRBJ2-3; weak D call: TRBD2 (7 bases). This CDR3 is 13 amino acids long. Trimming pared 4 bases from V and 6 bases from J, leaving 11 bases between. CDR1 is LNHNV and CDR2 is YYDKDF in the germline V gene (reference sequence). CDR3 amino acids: CATSTRGADTQYF. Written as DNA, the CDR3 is TGTGCCACCAGCACCCGGGGGGCGGATACGCAGTATTTT.

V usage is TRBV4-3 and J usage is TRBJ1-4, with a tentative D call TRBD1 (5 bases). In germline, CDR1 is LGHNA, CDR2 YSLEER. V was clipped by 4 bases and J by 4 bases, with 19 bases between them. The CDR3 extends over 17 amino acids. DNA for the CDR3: TGCGCCAGCAGCCCAACAAGCGGCGGGGCTGTTAATGAAAAACTGTTTTTT. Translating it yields CASSPTSGGAVNEKLFF.